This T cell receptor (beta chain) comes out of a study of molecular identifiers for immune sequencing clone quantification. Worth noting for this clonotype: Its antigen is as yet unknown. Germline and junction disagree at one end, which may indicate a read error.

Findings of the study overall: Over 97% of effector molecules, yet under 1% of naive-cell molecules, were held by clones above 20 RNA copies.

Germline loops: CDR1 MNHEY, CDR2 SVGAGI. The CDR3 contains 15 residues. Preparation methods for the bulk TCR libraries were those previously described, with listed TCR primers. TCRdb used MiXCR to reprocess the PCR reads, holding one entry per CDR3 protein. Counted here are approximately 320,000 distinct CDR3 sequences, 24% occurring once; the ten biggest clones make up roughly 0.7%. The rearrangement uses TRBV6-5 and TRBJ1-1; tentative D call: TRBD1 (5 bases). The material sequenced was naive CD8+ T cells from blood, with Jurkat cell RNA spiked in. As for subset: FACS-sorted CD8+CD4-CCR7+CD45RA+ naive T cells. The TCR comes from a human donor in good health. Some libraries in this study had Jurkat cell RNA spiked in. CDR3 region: CASGYGALMNTEAFF. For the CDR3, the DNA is TGTGCCAGCGGTTACGGGGCGCTTATGAACACTGAAGCTTTCTTT.